These 27 T cell receptor beta chains share one sample of origin, sequenced in a study of T cells after yellow fever vaccination. In TCRdb, the 5' RACE reads were re-called with MiXCR into one record per CDR3 protein. The sample lists nearly 350,000 distinct CDR3 sequences; roughly 8.6% were seen once. The source material was PBMCs, sampled around 45 days after the first yellow fever vaccination. All receptors derive from a man younger than 35 who received the YFV17D yellow fever vaccine.

CDR3 sequence reads: CASSWWGPGNTIYF. In DNA form, the CDR3 reads TGCGCCAGCAGCTGGTGGGGGCCTGGAAACACCATATATTTT. The chain employs TRBV5-1 and TRBJ1-3, with D perhaps matching TRBD1 (6 bases). Germline CDR1 is SGHRS and CDR2 is YFSETQ. Trimming took 3 bases from V and 2 from J, leaving 9 bases between them. The CDR3 length is 14 residues.

This clonotype was counted a few times. The chain is built from TRBV20-1 and TRBJ2-1; D might be TRBD1 (5 bases). V lost 0 bases and J 2 bases, leaving 11 bases between the germline ends. The germline V gene has CDR1 DFQATT and CDR2 SNEGSKA (reference sequence). This CDR3 contains 15 residues. CDR3 residues: CSARDRRAPYNEQFF. The CDR3 DNA follows: TGCAGTGCTAGAGATCGCAGGGCTCCCTACAATGAGCAGTTCTTC.

This clonotype was counted only a few times. The gene calls are TRBV27 and TRBJ2-7; D not resolved. The germline V gene encodes CDR1 MNHEY and CDR2 SMNVEV (reference sequence). Deletions cut 6 bases from V and 3 bases from J, with 12 bases between. The length of the CDR3 is 13 residues. The CDR3 coding sequence is TGTGCCAGCAGCATTTCCAAGGTCTACGAGCAGTACTTC. Translation gives CASSISKVYEQYF.

Only a few counts were recorded for this clonotype. The chain is built from TRBV7-8 and TRBJ1-1, with TRBD1 as a possible D gene (5 bases). V gave up 3 bases and J gave up 7 bases, with 15 bases separating them. This CDR3 has 14 amino acids. Germline V gene data show CDR1 as SGHVS and CDR2 as FQNEAQ. This CDR3 is CASSLKDSGHEAFF. CDR3 nucleotides: TGTGCCAGCAGCTTGAAAGACAGCGGACATGAAGCTTTCTTT.

This clonotype has just a few counts. The chain combines TRBV12-3 or TRBV12-4 with TRBJ2-5; 9 nucleotides line up with TRBD1. CDR3 length: 15 residues. The V gene end was trimmed by 7 bases and the J gene end by 5 bases; junction bases not matched to a gene: 11. The CDR3 is CASTPGQGRVETQYF. DNA of the CDR3: TGTGCCAGCACCCCGGGACAGGGTCGGGTGGAGACCCAGTACTTC.

This clonotype has more than one count but fewer than ten. CDR3 bases: TGCAGTGCTAGAGATGGGACTAGCCTCACAGATACGCAGTATTTT. Its translation is CSARDGTSLTDTQYF. The rearrangement joins TRBV20-1 to TRBJ2-3; 9 bases map to TRBD2. CDR3 length equals 15 residues. V was pared by 0 bases and J by 2 bases, with 3 bases of the junction left unmatched. From germline, CDR1 is DFQATT and CDR2 SNEGSKA (reference sequence).

This chain links TRBV20-1 with TRBJ2-3, with 9 bases fitting TRBD2. With 3 bases clipped from V and 9 bases from J, the junction kept 4 bases outside the gene matches. The CDR3 sequence is 12 residues long. Germline V gives CDR1 DFQATT, CDR2 SNEGSKA (reference sequence). CDR3 loop: CSARPSGETQYF. DNA for the CDR3: TGCAGTGCTAGGCCTAGCGGGGAGACGCAGTATTTT.

This sequence joins TRBV27 and TRBJ2-1; D gene unclear. The CDR3 loop spans 13 amino acids. Germline CDR1 reads MNHEY; CDR2 reads SMNVEV (reference sequence). V was cut by 6 bases and J by 7 bases, with 13 bases left in between. This chain's CDR3 is CASSPRWVNEQFF. In DNA form, the CDR3 reads TGTGCCAGCAGCCCTCGGTGGGTAAATGAGCAGTTCTTC.

This clonotype was observed a handful of times. The chain links TRBV4-2 to TRBJ2-2; TRBD2 matches 7 bases. This CDR3 is built from 15 residues. CDR1 is LGHNA and CDR2 is YNFKEQ in the germline V gene. The V gene end was trimmed by 1 base and the J gene end by 7 bases; junction bases not matched to a gene: 6. CDR3 sequence reads: CASSQAPTSFGELFF. The CDR3 nucleotides read TGTGCCAGCAGCCAAGCCCCGACTAGCTTCGGGGAGCTGTTTTTT.

The chain employs TRBV4-1 and TRBJ2-5; a possible D gene is TRBD2 (6 bases). Germline V gene sequence: CDR1 MGHRA, CDR2 YSYEKL. The CDR3 spans 14 residues. The V end was cut by 5 bases, the J end by 2 bases, with 12 bases between. In DNA, the CDR3 is TGCGCCAGCAGCTCCCTGCGGGGACAAGAGACCCAGTACTTC. Protein: CASSSLRGQETQYF.

Turning to this clonotype: A junction end diverges from the germline sequence, so it may reflect a read error. The J gene is TRBJ1-1, the V gene TRBV20-1, with D possibly TRBD1 on 5 matching bases. Germline lookup yields CDR1 DFQATT and CDR2 SNEGSKA (reference sequence). This CDR3 contains 14 residues. The CDR3, as DNA: TGCAGTGCCAGAGCCGGGGGGGGTGGCACTGAAGCTTTCTTT. Protein product: CSARAGGGGTEAFF.

The V and J genes are TRBV4-3 and TRBJ2-2; D is ambiguous. Trimming stripped 1 base from V and 0 bases from J, with 15 bases between. Germline CDR1 reads LGHNA; CDR2 reads YSLEER. This CDR3 has 18 residues. CDR3 nucleotide sequence: TGCGCCAGCAGCCAAGGCGCCTCCCGCTCACCGAACACCGGGGAGCTGTTTTTT. This gives the protein CASSQGASRSPNTGELFF.

The chain employs TRBV20-1 and TRBJ1-5; 10 positions agree with TRBD1. Germline CDR1 reads DFQATT; CDR2 reads SNEGSKA (reference sequence). J lost 5 bases, V lost 6 bases, and 10 bases had no gene match. The CDR3 is 15 amino acids. This CDR3 is CSAPLRDRGYQPQHF. CDR3 nucleotide sequence: TGCAGTGCCCCACTCCGGGACAGGGGCTATCAGCCCCAGCATTTT.

About this clonotype itself: A much bigger clone sits one base away, suggesting this may be a read error. This chain uses TRBV12-3 or TRBV12-4 with TRBJ1-2, with D maybe TRBD1 (5 bases). There are 14 residues in the CDR3. The CDR3 region is CASSRTGEGYVYTF. For the CDR3, the DNA is TGTGCCAGCAGTCGAACAGGAGAGGGCTATGTCTACACCTTC.

V and J are TRBV20-1 and TRBJ2-5; 11 positions agree with TRBD2. From germline, CDR1 is DFQATT and CDR2 SNEGSKA (reference sequence). With 1 base clipped from V and 3 bases from J, the junction kept 4 bases outside the gene matches. This CDR3 comprises 15 residues. The CDR3 here is CSARVLTSGEETQYF. The CDR3 coding sequence is TGCAGTGCTAGAGTCCTGACTAGCGGGGAAGAGACCCAGTACTTC.

The chain couples TRBV27 to TRBJ1-2; D is possibly TRBD1 (5 bases). Germline values: CDR1 MNHEY, CDR2 SMNVEV (reference sequence). Deletions cut 0 bases from V and 8 bases from J, with 16 bases between. The CDR3 consists of 15 residues. The chain's CDR3 is CASSLSTGNRGGYTF. CDR3 bases: TGTGCCAGCAGTTTATCAACCGGGAACCGGGGGGGCTACACCTTC.

This clonotype was observed a few times. The V gene is TRBV6-2 or TRBV6-3, the J gene TRBJ2-3; D is ambiguous. Germline CDR1 MNHEY, CDR2 SVGEGT. Trimming took off 8 bases at V and 2 bases at J, with 8 bases between the two ends. CDR3 length: 12 amino acids. CDR3 in amino acids: CASGWATDTQYF. The CDR3 DNA reads as TGTGCCAGCGGGTGGGCCACAGATACGCAGTATTTT.

The gene calls are TRBV20-1 and TRBJ2-1; TRBD2 aligns across 10 bases. V lost 5 bases to trimming and J lost 10 bases; unmatched junction nucleotides: 11. This CDR3 has 14 amino acids. Germline loops: CDR1 DFQATT, CDR2 SNEGSKA (reference sequence). The CDR3 region has the DNA TGCAGTGCTCTCAGCGGGGGGGCGGGTAGAGAGCAGTTCTTC. Its protein product is CSALSGGAGREQFF.

The chain uses TRBV25-1 and TRBJ1-1; 7 positions match TRBD1. This CDR3 contains 15 residues. The J segment lost 1 base and the V segment lost 0 bases, leaving 2 bases of the junction unmatched. Per the germline V gene, CDR1 is MGHDK and CDR2 is SYGVNS. The CDR3 reads CASSEYHRGNTEAFF. In nucleotides, the CDR3 is TGTGCCAGCAGTGAATATCACAGGGGGAACACTGAAGCTTTCTTT. Supplemented by reference TRBV25-1 and TRBJ1-1, the full variable domain reads EADIYQTPRYLVIGTGKKITLECSQTMGHDKMYWYQQDPGMELHLIHYSYGVNSTEKGDLSSESTVSRIRTEHFPLTLESARPSHTSQYLCASSEYHRGNTEAFFGQGTRLTVV.

About this clonotype: At one boundary the junction diverges from the germline segment, which might be a read error. The rearrangement joins TRBV20-1 to TRBJ2-7; 8 positions match TRBD2. Germline V CDR1 and CDR2: DFQATT, SNEGSKA (reference sequence). This CDR3 is built from 14 residues. The CDR3 nucleotides read TGCAGTGCTAGTATCACTAGCGGATTCTACGAGCAGCACTTC. This encodes CSASITSGFYEQHF.

CDR3: CASRKWGRTYEQYV. Here the CDR3 DNA reads TGTGCCAGCCGCAAGTGGGGACGGACCTACGAGCAGTACGTC. The chain links TRBV28 to TRBJ2-7; tentatively, D is TRBD1 or TRBD2 (5 bases each). The length of the CDR3 is 14 residues. Germline V gene data show CDR1 as MDHEN and CDR2 as SYDVKM. Deletions cut 8 bases from V and 2 bases from J, with 16 bases between.

The CDR3 loop reads CASSPTGGGSPLHF. In DNA, the CDR3 is TGCGCCAGCAGTCCGACAGGGGGAGGTTCACCCCTCCACTTT. The chain employs TRBV4-1 and TRBJ1-6, with 9 bases that match TRBD1. Germline V gene sequence: CDR1 MGHRA, CDR2 YSYEKL. V lost 6 bases, J lost 9 bases, and 6 bases stayed unmatched. This CDR3 spans 14 amino acids.

This clonotype was observed a few times. In nucleotides, the CDR3 is TGCGCCAGCAGCCAAGACAGTAGGGAGACCCAGTACTTC. Translated: CASSQDSRETQYF. The chain links TRBV4-3 to TRBJ2-5; unclear D gene. Germline CDR1 and CDR2: LGHNA and YSLEER. There are 13 residues in the CDR3. The germline V and J ends were trimmed by 0 bases and 5 bases, with 7 bases remaining between them.

This clonotype was seen a few times. The gene calls are TRBV6-1 and TRBJ2-3; TRBD1 matches at 7 bases. Unmatched junction bases numbered 10, after V lost 11 bases and J lost 5 bases. Germline V CDR1 and CDR2: MNHNS, SASEGT. The CDR3 extends over 13 amino acids. CDR3 sequence: CAARDSRGDTQYF. CDR3 nucleotide sequence: TGTGCCGCCCGGGACAGTAGAGGAGATACGCAGTATTTT.

This chain joins TRBV20-1 and TRBJ1-1; 10 bases are a match to TRBD1. The CDR3 loop spans 15 amino acids. J lost 0 bases, V lost 6 bases, and 7 bases had no gene match. Germline CDR1 and CDR2: DFQATT and SNEGSKA (reference sequence). DNA for the CDR3: TGCAGTGCCATCCCGGGACAGGGGATGAACACTGAAGCTTTCTTT. Its protein product is CSAIPGQGMNTEAFF.

The sample holds a few counts of this clonotype. V and J are TRBV20-1 and TRBJ1-2, with D perhaps TRBD1 (6 bases). V was shortened by 3 bases and J by 3 bases, with 26 bases between the two germline ends. Germline V lookup: CDR1 DFQATT, CDR2 SNEGSKA (reference sequence). The CDR3 runs to 18 residues. The CDR3 coding sequence is TGCAGTGCTAGGGGGCGAGGGGGAACAGGGCCGATGGACTATGGCTACACCTTC. It is translated as CSARGRGGTGPMDYGYTF.

This clonotype has only a few counts. The V and J genes are TRBV7-2 and TRBJ2-3; TRBD1 matches at 10 bases. The CDR3 totals 15 residues. V dropped 3 bases and J dropped 5; count of bases not matched to a gene: 5. Per the germline V gene, CDR1 is SGHTA and CDR2 is FQGNSA. CDR3 loop: CASSLWGQGKDTQYF. CDR3 bases: TGTGCCAGCAGCTTGTGGGGACAGGGGAAAGATACGCAGTATTTT.